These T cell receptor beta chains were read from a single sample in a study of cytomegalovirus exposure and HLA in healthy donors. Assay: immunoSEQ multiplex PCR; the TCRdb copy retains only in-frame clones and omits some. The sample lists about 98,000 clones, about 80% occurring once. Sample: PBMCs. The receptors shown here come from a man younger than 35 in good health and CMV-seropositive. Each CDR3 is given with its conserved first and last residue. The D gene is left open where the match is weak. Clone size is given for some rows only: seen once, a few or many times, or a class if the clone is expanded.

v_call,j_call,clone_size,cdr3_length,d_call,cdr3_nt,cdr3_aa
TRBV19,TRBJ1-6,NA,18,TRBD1,TGTGCCAGTAGTTCCCCCCCCGGGACAGGGCGTTTTAATTCACCCCTCCACTTT,CASSSPPGTGRFNSPLHF
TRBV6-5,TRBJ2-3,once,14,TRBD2,TGTGCCAGCAGCCAACGGGGGGGGAGGGATACGCAGTATTTT,CASSQRGGRDTQYF
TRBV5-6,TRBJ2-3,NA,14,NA,TGTGCCAGCAGCCCCACGACTACTACAGATACGCAGTATTTT,CASSPTTTTDTQYF
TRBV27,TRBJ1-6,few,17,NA,TGTGCCAGCAGTTTAGGTGGGGCGGCAGGGAATAATTCACCCCTCCACTTT,CASSLGGAAGNNSPLHF
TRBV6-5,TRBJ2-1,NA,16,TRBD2,TGTGCCAGCAGTTACTCGCGCGGGGGGCCCTACAATGAGCAGTTCTTC,CASSYSRGGPYNEQFF
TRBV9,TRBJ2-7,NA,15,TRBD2,TGTGCCAGCAGCGGAGGGACTAGCGGGGCATACGAGCAGTACTTC,CASSGGTSGAYEQYF
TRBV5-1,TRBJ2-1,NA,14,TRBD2,TGCGCCAGCAGCTATAGCGGGGGGGCGCGTGAGCAGTTCTTC,CASSYSGGAREQFF
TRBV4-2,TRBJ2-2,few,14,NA,TGTGCCAGCAGCCAACCGGGAAACACCGGGGAGCTGTTTTTT,CASSQPGNTGELFF
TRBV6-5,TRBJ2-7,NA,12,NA,TGTGCCAGCAGTACAGGCACCTACGAGCAGTACTTC,CASSTGTYEQYF
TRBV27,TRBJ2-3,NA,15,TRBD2,TGTGCCAGCAGTTTGGGAGCGGGGGGGTGGGATACGCAGTATTTT,CASSLGAGGWDTQYF
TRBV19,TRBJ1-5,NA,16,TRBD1,TGTGCCAGTAGTATAGATAGGACAGGGAGTAATCAGCCCCAGCATTTT,CASSIDRTGSNQPQHF
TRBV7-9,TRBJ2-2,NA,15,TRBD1,TGTGCCAGCAGCCCGGGACAGTCGAACACCGGGGAGCTGTTTTTT,CASSPGQSNTGELFF
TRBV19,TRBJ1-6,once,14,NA,TGTGCCAGTAGTATTCAGAGGCAAGATTCACCCCTCCACTTT,CASSIQRQDSPLHF
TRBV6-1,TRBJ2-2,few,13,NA,TGTGCCAGCACCATCCCTACTCCCGGGGAGCTGTTTTTT,CASTIPTPGELFF
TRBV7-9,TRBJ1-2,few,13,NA,TGTGCCAGCAGCAGACAGGATTACTATGGCTACACCTTC,CASSRQDYYGYTF
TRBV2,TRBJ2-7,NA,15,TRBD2,TGTGCCAGCAACGGAAGGGGTGGGGAGGGCTACGAGCAGTACTTC,CASNGRGGEGYEQYF